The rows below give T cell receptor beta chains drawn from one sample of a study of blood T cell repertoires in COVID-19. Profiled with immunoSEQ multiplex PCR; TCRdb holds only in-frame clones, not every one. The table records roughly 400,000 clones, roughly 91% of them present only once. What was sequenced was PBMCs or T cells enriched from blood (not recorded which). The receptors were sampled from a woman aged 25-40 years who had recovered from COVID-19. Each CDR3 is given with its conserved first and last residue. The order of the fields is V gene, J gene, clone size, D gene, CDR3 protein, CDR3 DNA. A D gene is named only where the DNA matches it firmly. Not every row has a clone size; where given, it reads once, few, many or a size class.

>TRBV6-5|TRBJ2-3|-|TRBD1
CASRHRDRITDTQYF
TGTGCCAGCAGGCACCGGGACAGAATCACAGATACGCAGTATTTT
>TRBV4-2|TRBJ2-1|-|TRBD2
CASGQVSAGGRNEQFF
TGTGCCAGCGGCCAAGTATCAGCGGGGGGGCGGAATGAGCAGTTCTTC
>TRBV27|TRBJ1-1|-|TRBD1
CASRGTGGMNTEAFF
TGTGCCAGCAGGGGGACAGGGGGCATGAACACTGAAGCTTTCTTT
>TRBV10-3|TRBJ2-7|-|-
CAISESGGTEPYEQYF
TGTGCCATCAGTGAGTCTGGCGGGACAGAACCTTACGAGCAGTACTTC
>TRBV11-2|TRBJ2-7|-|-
CASSLSPGREQYF
TGTGCCAGCAGCTTAAGTCCAGGGCGGGAGCAGTACTTC
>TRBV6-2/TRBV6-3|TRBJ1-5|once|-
CASSYLDRHSNQPQHF
TGTGCCAGCAGTTACCTGGACAGACATAGCAATCAGCCCCAGCATTTT
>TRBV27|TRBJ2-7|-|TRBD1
CASRRDRGSYEQYF
TGTGCCAGCAGGCGCGACAGGGGCTCCTACGAGCAGTACTTC
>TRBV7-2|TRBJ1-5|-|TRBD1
CASSTYAGTGLNQPQHF
TGTGCCAGCAGCACCTACGCCGGGACAGGATTAAATCAGCCCCAGCATTTT
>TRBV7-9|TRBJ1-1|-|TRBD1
CASSFSRDSAFF
TGTGCCAGCAGCTTTAGCCGGGACAGCGCTTTCTTT
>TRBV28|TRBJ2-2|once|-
CASSLRWATGELFF
TGTGCCAGCAGTTTAAGGTGGGCGACCGGGGAGCTGTTTTTT
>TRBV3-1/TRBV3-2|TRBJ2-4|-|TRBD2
CASSPLGGRIKNIQYF
TGTGCCAGCAGCCCCCTGGGGGGGAGGATCAAAAACATTCAGTACTTC
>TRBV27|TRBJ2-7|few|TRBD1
CASSLYATGSLYEQYF
TGTGCCAGCAGTTTATATGCGACAGGGAGTCTCTACGAGCAGTACTTC